This T cell receptor (beta chain) stems from a study of blood T cell repertoires in COVID-19. On the study more broadly: Specimens from acute and convalescent COVID-19 originated in the United States, Italy and Spain.

This CDR3 contains 14 residues. Germline V gene lookup returns CDR1 SEHNR and CDR2 FQNEAQ (reference sequence). V was cut by 1 base and J by 5 bases, with 12 bases left in between. Generated by immunoSEQ multiplex PCR, the TCRdb table keeps only in-frame clones and is missing some. The table includes about 230,000 clones, roughly 81% detected once. The receptor's source is a man aged 35 to 55 with acute or convalescent COVID-19. Sequencing was carried out using peripheral blood. V is TRBV7-9 and J is TRBJ2-7; tentatively, D is TRBD2 (5 bases). The DNA for the CDR3 is TGTGCCAGCAGCTTAGTCGGCGGGTCCCACGAGCAGTACTTC. This codes for CASSLVGGSHEQYF.